The clone carrying this T cell receptor beta chain was found once. Produced via immunoSEQ multiplex PCR; TCRdb's table is partial and in-frame only. The table has 130,000 or so clones, around 87% seen once. The entry originates in a study of control samples from healthy donors and cancer patients. The CDR3 spans 14 residues. V was shortened by 2 bases and J by 4 bases, with 11 bases between the two germline ends. From germline, CDR1 is LNHDA and CDR2 SQIVND (reference sequence). This receptor was identified in a man aged 35 to 55 in good health. Sample: blood. The chain joins TRBV19 to TRBJ1-1; D is uncertain. CDR3 bases: TGTGCCAGTAGTATACTGCTGTCAATCACTGAAGCTTTCTTT. Translating it yields CASSILLSITEAFF.